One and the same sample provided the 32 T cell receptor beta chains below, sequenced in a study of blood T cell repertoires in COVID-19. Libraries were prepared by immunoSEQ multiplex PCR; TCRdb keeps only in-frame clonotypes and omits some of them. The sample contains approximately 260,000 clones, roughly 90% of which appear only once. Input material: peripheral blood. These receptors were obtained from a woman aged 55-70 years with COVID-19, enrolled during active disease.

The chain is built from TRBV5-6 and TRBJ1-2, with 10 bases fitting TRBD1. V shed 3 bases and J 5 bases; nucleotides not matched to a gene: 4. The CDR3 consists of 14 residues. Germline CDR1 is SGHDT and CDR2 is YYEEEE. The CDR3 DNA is TGTGCCAGCAGCTCAGGACAGGGGGGGTATGGCTACACCTTC. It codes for CASSSGQGGYGYTF.

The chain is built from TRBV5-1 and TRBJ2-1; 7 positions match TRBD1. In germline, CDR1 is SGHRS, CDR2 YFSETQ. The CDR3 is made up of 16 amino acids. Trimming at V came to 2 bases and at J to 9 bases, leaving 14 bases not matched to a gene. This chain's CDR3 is CASSFFPQGEVGEQFF. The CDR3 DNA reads TGCGCCAGCAGCTTTTTTCCCCAGGGGGAAGTAGGTGAGCAGTTCTTC.

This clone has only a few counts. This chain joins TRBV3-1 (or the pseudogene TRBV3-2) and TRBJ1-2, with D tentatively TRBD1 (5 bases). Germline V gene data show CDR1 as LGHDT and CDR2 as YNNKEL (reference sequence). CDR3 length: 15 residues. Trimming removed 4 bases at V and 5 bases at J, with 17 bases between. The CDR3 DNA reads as TGTGCCAGCAGCCCACCCCGGGGGGTGCGGTATGGCTACACCTTC. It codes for CASSPPRGVRYGYTF.

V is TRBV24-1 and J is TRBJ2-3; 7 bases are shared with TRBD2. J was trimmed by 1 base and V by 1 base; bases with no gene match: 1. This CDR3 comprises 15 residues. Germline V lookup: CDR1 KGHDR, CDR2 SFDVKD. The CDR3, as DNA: TGTGCCACCAGTGATTTTCGGGGGGGCACAGATACGCAGTATTTT. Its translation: CATSDFRGGTDTQYF.

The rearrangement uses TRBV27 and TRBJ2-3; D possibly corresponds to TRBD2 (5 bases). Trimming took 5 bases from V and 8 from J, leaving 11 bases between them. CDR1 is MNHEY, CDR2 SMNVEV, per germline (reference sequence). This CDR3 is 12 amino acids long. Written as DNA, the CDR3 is TGTGCCAGCAGTCAAGGGCGGGCTACGCAGTATTTT. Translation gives CASSQGRATQYF.

The CDR3, as DNA: TGTGCCAGCAGGTTGACAGAGCCGAACACTGAAGCTTTCTTT. This gives the protein CASRLTEPNTEAFF. The chain has TRBV6-7 and TRBJ1-1; TRBD1 might be the D (5 bases). TRBV6-7 is an open reading frame, and its role is uncertain. This CDR3 spans 14 amino acids. V was pared by 6 bases and J by 1 base, with 12 bases between.

This CDR3 reads CASSPRGRGITDTQYF. The CDR3 coding sequence is TGTGCCAGTAGTCCACGTGGGCGGGGGATCACAGATACGCAGTATTTT. The rearrangement links TRBV19 to TRBJ2-3, with 7 bases identical to TRBD2. The junction had 10 bases not matched to a gene; V was cut back by 5 bases and J by 2 bases. The CDR3 is 16 residues long. Germline-derived CDR1 and CDR2 are LNHDA and SQIVND (reference sequence).

The CDR3 DNA reads as TGTGCCAGCAGCCATAGCGGGGGGCCCTACGAGCAGTACTTC. It specifies CASSHSGGPYEQYF. The gene calls are TRBV14 and TRBJ2-7, with TRBD2 matching 10 bases. The V and J ends lost 3 bases and 2 bases, in that order; junction bases with no gene match: 1. The germline CDR1 and CDR2 sequences are SGHDN and FVKESK. This CDR3 contains 14 residues.

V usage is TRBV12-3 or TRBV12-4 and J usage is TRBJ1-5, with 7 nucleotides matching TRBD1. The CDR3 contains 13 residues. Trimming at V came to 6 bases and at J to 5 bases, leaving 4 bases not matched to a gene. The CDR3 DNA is TGTGCCAGCAGCAGGACAGGAGATCAGCCCCAGCATTTT. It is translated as CASSRTGDQPQHF.

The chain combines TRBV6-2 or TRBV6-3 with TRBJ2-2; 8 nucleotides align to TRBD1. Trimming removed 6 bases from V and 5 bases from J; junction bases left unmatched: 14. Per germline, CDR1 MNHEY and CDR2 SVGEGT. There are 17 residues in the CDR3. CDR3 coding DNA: TGTGCCAGCAGCCGGGGAGTGTCAGGGGGCGAGACCGGGGAGCTGTTTTTT. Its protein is CASSRGVSGGETGELFF.

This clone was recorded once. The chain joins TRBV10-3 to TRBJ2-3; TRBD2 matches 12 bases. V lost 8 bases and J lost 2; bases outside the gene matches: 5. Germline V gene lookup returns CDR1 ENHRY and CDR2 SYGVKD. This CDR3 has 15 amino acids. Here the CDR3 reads CAIGLAGGSTDTQYF. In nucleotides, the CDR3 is TGTGCCATCGGCCTAGCGGGGGGGTCCACAGATACGCAGTATTTT.

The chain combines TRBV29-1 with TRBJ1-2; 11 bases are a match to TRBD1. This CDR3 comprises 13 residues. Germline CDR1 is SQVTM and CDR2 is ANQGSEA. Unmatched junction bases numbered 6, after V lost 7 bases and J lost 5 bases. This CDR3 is CSGGQGAEYGYTF. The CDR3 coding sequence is TGCAGCGGCGGACAGGGGGCGGAATATGGCTACACCTTC.

CDR3 nucleotide sequence: TGCGCCAGCAGCCACGACGGAGGCCACCAGCCCCAGCATTTT. Its translation is CASSHDGGHQPQHF. The rearrangement joins TRBV5-1 to TRBJ1-5; no firm D call. The CDR3 totals 14 residues. Germline V gives CDR1 SGHRS, CDR2 YFSETQ. V gave up 4 bases and J gave up 7 bases, with 15 bases separating them.

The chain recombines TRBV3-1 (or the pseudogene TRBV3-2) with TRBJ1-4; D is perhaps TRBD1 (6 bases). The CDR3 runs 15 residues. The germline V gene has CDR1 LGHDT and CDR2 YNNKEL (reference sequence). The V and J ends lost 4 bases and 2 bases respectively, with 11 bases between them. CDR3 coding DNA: TGTGCCAGCAGCCCCCCGCAGGGGACTAATGAAAAACTGTTTTTT. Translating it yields CASSPPQGTNEKLFF.

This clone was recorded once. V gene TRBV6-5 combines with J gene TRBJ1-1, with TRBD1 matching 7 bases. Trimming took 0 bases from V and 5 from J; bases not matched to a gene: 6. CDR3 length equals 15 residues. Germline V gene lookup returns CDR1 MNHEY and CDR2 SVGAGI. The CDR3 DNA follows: TGTGCCAGCAGTTACTCGACCAGGGGGAGGACTGAAGCTTTCTTT. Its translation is CASSYSTRGRTEAFF.

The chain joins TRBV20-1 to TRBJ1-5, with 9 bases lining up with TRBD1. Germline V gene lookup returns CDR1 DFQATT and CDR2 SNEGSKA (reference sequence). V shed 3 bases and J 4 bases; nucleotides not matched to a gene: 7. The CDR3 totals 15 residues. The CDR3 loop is CSASDRGETNQPQHF. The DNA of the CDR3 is TGCAGTGCTAGTGACAGGGGGGAGACTAATCAGCCCCAGCATTTT.

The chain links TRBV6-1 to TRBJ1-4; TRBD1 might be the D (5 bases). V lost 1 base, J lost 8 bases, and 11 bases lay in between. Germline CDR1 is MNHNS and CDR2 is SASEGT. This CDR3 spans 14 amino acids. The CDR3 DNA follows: TGTGCCAGCAGTGAAGGGGGCTTTATGGAAAAACTGTTTTTT. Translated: CASSEGGFMEKLFF.

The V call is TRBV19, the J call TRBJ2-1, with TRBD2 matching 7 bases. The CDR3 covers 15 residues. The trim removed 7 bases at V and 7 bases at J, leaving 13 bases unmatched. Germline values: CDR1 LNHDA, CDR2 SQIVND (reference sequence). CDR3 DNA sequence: TGTGCCAGTAACCTATTTGACGGGGGGATTAATGAGCAGTTCTTC. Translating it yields CASNLFDGGINEQFF.

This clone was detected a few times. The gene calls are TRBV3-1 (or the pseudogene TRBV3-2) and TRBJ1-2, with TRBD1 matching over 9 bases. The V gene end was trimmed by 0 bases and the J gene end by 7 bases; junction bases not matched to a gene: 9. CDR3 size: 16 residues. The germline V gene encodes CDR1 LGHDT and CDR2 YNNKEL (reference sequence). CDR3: CASSQEKFGQGFGYTF. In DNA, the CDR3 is TGTGCCAGCAGCCAAGAAAAATTTGGACAGGGGTTTGGCTACACCTTC.

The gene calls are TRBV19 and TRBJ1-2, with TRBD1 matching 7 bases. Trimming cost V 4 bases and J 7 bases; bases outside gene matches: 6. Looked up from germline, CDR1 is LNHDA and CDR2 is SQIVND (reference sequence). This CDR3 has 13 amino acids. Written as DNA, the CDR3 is TGTGCCAGTAGTAACAGGGGCAGAGCTGGCTACACCTTC. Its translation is CASSNRGRAGYTF.

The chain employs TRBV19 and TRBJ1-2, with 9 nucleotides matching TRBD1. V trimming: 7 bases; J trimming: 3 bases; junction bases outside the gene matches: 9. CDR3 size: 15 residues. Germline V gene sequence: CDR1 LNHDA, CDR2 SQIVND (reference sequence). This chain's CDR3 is CASTPGQGYDYGYTF. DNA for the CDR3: TGTGCCAGTACCCCAGGACAGGGGTATGACTATGGCTACACCTTC.

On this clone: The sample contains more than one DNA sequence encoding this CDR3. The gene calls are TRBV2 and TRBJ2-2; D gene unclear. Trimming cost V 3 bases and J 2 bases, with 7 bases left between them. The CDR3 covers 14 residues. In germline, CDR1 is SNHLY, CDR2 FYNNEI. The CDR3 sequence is CASSESRNTGELFF. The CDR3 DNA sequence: TGTGCCAGCAGTGAGTCTAGAAACACCGGGGAGCTGTTTTTT.

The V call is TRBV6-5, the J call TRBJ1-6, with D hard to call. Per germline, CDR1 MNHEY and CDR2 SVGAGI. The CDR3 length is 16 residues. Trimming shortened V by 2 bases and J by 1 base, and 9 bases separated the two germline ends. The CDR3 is CASSYSRGSYNSPLHF. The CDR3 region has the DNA TGTGCCAGCAGTTACAGTCGGGGTTCCTATAATTCACCCCTCCACTTT.

The CDR3 protein is CASSVGLAGGRDEQYF. DNA for the CDR3: TGTGCCAGCAGCGTAGGCCTAGCGGGGGGGCGAGACGAGCAGTACTTC. The V call is TRBV9, the J call TRBJ2-7; 12 positions agree with TRBD2. This CDR3 comprises 16 residues. The J segment lost 5 bases and the V segment lost 0 bases, leaving 6 bases of the junction unmatched. The germline V gene has CDR1 SGDLS and CDR2 YYNGEE.

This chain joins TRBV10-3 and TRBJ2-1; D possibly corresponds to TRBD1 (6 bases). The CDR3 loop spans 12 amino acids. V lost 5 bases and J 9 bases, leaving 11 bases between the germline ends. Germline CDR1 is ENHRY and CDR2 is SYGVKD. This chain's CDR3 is CAISRTGTEQFF. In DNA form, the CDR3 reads TGTGCCATCAGTCGCACAGGGACTGAGCAGTTCTTC.

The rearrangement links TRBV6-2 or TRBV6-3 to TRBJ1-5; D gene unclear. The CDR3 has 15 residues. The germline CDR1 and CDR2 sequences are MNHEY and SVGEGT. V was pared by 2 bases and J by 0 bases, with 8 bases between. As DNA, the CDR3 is TGTGCCAGCAGTTACGGTCAGTATAGCAATCAGCCCCAGCATTTT. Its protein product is CASSYGQYSNQPQHF.

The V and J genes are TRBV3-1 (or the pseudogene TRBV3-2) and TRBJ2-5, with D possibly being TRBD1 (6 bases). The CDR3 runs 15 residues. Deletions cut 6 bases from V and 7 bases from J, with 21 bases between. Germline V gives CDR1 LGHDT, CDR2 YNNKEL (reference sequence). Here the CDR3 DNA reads TGTGCCAGCAGTACACGGGACACCTCTATGGGGACCCAGTACTTC. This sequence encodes CASSTRDTSMGTQYF.

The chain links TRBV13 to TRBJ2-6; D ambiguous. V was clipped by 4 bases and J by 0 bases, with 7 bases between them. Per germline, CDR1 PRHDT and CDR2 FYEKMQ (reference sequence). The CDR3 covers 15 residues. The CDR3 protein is CASSSVVSGANVLTF. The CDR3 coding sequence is TGTGCCAGCAGCTCTGTAGTCTCTGGGGCCAACGTCCTGACTTTC. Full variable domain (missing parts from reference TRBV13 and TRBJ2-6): AAGVIQSPRHLIKEKRETATLKCYPIPRHDTVYWYQQGPGQDPQFLISFYEKMQSDKGSIPDRFSAQQFSDYHSELNMSSLELGDSALYFCASSSVVSGANVLTFGAGSRLTVL.

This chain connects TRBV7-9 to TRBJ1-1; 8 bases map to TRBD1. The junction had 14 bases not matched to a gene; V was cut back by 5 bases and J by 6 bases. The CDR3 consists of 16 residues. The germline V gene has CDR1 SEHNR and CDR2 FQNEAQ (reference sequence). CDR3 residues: CASSRGQGEIGAEAFF. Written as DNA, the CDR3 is TGTGCCAGCAGCCGAGGACAGGGAGAGATTGGCGCTGAAGCTTTCTTT.

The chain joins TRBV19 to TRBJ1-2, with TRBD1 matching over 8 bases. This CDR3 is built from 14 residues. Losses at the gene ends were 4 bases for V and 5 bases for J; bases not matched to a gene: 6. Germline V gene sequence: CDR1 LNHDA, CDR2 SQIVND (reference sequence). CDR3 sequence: CASSTRRQGYGYTF. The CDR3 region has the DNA TGTGCCAGTAGTACGAGACGACAGGGGTATGGCTACACCTTC. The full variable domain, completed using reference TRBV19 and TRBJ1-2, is DGGITQSPKYLFRKEGQNVTLSCEQNLNHDAMYWYRQDPGQGLRLIYYSQIVNDFQKGDIAEGYSVSREKKESFPLTVTSAQKNPTAFYLCASSTRRQGYGYTFGSGTRLTVV.

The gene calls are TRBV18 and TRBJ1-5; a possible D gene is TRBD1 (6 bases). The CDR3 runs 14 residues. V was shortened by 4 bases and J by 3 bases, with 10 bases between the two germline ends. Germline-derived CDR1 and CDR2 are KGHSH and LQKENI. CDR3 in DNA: TGTGCCAGCTCACGAAGACAGGACAATCAGCCCCAGCATTTT. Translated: CASSRRQDNQPQHF.

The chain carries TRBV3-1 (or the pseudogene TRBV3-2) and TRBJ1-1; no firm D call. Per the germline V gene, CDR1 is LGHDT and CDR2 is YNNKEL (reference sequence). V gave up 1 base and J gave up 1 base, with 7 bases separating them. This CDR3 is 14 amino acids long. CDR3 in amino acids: CASSQATGNTEAFF. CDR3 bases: TGTGCCAGCAGCCAAGCGACTGGGAACACTGAAGCTTTCTTT.